This T cell receptor beta chain was retrieved from a study of blood T cell repertoires in COVID-19. At the level of the study: Acute and convalescent COVID-19 specimens originated in the United States, Italy and Spain. T cells, B-cell-depleted T cells, or PBMCs provided the cDNA or gDNA that served as material.

J was trimmed by 5 bases and V by 1 base; bases with no gene match: 1. CDR1 is SNHLY, CDR2 FYNNEI, per germline. The CDR3 runs 15 residues. Original methodology: Nucleated cell counts were estimated from reference gene primer amplification. Sequenced by immunoSEQ multiplex PCR; TCRdb stores in-frame clones only, minus some. V and J calls and clone size are as listed in that table; D and trimming were resolved from the DNA. The repertoire holds about 150,000 clones, about 79% seen once, with roughly 29% in the top ten. This clonotype originated in a woman aged 55-69 years with acute or convalescent COVID-19. The chain joins TRBV2 to TRBJ1-4; 10 nucleotides line up with TRBD1. Sequencing used peripheral blood. The chain's CDR3 is CASSEEGQGNEKLFF. CDR3 DNA: TGTGCCAGCAGTGAAGAGGGACAGGGGAATGAAAAACTGTTTTTT.